This TCR beta chain originates from a study of low-dose radiotherapy and immunotherapy resistance in tumors (dated 2022 in TCRdb). For the wider study: In Cohort 1, each fraction delivered 0.5 Gy every 2 weeks, and the prescribed total PTV dose was 6.5 Gy. The trial did not randomize participants into treatment groups. Patients in Cohort 2 were given 1 Gy per fraction every two weeks, for a total of 13 Gy across 26 weeks. Patients were given nivolumab as a 240 mg flat dose every two weeks and ipilimumab at 1 mg/kg every six weeks, with both drugs delivered intravenously. Aspirin 300 mg was taken orally once daily by patients for four cycles, starting on cycle 1 day 1. Eight patients were included in the translational analysis, namely three from the first dose cohort plus the first five from the second dose cohort. Cyclophosphamide 200 mg/m2 was administered intravenously every two weeks, one day before each radiation and immunotherapy administration.

The donors came from RACIN, which was a single-arm phase I dose-escalation trial that paired nivolumab and ipilimumab with aspirin, low-dose cyclophosphamide and low-dose radiotherapy. Patients were eligible if they had advanced solid tumors that were TIL-negative. The CDR3, cysteine through phenylalanine, is 12 amino acids long. Here the CDR3 DNA is all that survives: 36 bases in frame from base 1. From the germline V gene, CDR1 is MDHEN and CDR2 is SYDVKM. Deletion took 7 bases off V and 4 bases off J, with a span of 8 bases between the germline ends. To make first-strand cDNA, Superscript III was used along with a set of TRAV- and TRBV-specific primers so that both the TCRalpha and TCRbeta chains were covered. A roughly 20-cycle PCR with Phusion amplified the TCRs, pairing a constant-region primer with the adapter that was attached to the V primers. The isolated mRNA was amplified using the MessageAmp II aRNA Amplification Kit, with in vitro transcription performed for approximately 15 hours at 37 degrees C. The Dynabeads mRNA DIRECT Purification Kit was used to isolate mRNA for TCR sequencing. A second approximately 25-cycle Phusion PCR added indexed Illumina adapters, and products were purified with AMPure XP beads. For the original study's pipeline: Using custom Perl scripts, TCR sequences that encoded the same protein were pooled, out-of-frame sequences were dropped, and the abundance of each clonotype was calculated. Any TCR sequence backed by just one read was left out of the analysis. Repertoire metrics included Shannon entropy, Gini index, clonality, richness, and frequency of TCRs shared between repertoires. TCRdb cleaned the public reads at Q25 with fastp, built clones with MiXCR and kept in-frame beta chains. When rows share a CDR3 protein, they turn into one entry using the most common DNA and genes. TCRdb assigned the V and J calls; the authors' analysis was not used. The sample contains some 13,000 distinct CDR3 sequences, roughly 60% of them found a single time. The biggest ten clones account for approximately 7.7% of the sample.

This clonotype occurred a few times. Its antigen is still unknown. No much larger clone exists at a distance of one base, and base qualities are not known. This chain joins TRBV28 to TRBJ2-1, with an unclear D gene assignment. The TCR originated in a human donor with advanced metastatic prostate, ovarian, gallbladder or colorectal cancer (not recorded which). This table probably holds off-target reads from a library built for another chain. The CDR3 reads CASTTQYNEQFF. The DNA reads as follows: TGTGCCAGCACCACGCAGTACAATGAGCAGTTCTTC.